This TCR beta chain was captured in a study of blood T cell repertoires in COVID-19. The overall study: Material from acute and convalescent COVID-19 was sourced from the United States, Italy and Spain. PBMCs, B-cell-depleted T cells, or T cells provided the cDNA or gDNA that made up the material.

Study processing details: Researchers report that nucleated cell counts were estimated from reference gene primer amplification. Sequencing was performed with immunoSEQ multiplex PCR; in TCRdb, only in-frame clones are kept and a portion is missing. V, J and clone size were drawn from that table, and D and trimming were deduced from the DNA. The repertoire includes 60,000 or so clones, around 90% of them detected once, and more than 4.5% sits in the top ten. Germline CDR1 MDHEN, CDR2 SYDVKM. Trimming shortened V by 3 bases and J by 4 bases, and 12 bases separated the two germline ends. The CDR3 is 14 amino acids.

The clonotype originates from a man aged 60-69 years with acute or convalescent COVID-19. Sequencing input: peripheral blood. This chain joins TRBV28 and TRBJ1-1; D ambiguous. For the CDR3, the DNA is TGTGCCAGCAGTTTTGTATCGGCGGGCACTGAAGCTTTCTTT. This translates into CASSFVSAGTEAFF.